Listed here is a single T cell receptor (beta chain). The target antigen is unknown. The entry originates in a study of CD8 T cells in Susac syndrome. Random hexamers were used to reverse transcribe roughly 0.45 to 1 ug of RNA. An immunoSEQ multiplex PCR amplified TCR beta CDR3 over 54 Vbeta and 13 Jbeta. TCRdb recomputed calls from the immunoSEQ multiplex PCR reads with MiXCR, one row per CDR3 protein. The sample comprises some 170,000 distinct CDR3 sequences, approximately 93% of which are singletons, and around 0.093% rests with the top ten. Relapsing-remitting disease, either stable or active, was present in the multiple sclerosis controls, who were treatment-naive patients. The authors negatively isolated CD8+ and CD4+ T cells and FACS-enriched TEMRA cells. The V end was cut by 4 bases, the J end by 2 bases, with 13 bases between. This CDR3 region has 15 residues. CDR1 is SGDLS, CDR2 YYNGEE, per germline.

Study-wide findings and caveats: The study admitted that it had a relatively small number of individuals in its TCR sequencing and HLA analysis.

The sample consisted of CD4+ T cells from PBMCs. This sequence joins TRBV9 and TRBJ1-3, with D hard to call. This receptor was obtained from a human donor with multiple sclerosis. DNA of the CDR3: TGTGCCAGCAGCCCTCGGCCCAGCGCTGGAAACACCATATATTTT. Its translation is CASSPRPSAGNTIYF.